These 18 T cell receptor beta chains came from one sample sequenced in a study of cytomegalovirus exposure and HLA in healthy donors. Primers for the PCR totalled 60 Vbeta and 13 Jbeta. TCRdb keeps only in-frame clones here, not all; method: immunoSEQ multiplex PCR. The table records tens of thousands of clones, more than 70% of them present only once. Material: PBMCs. The receptors originated from a man aged 35-49 years in good health and CMV-seronegative.

The CDR3 reads CASSRTGSPGGYTF. CDR3 DNA: TGTGCCAGCAGCCGAACAGGGTCACCAGGTGGCTACACCTTC. The genes are TRBV28 and TRBJ1-2; TRBD1 might be the D (6 bases). CDR3 length equals 14 residues. The germline CDR1 and CDR2 sequences are MDHEN and SYDVKM. Trimming cost V 6 bases and J 7 bases, with 18 bases left between them.

This clone was detected only once. The chain has TRBV14 and TRBJ2-2, with no clear D. Per the germline V gene, CDR1 is SGHDN and CDR2 is FVKESK. The V end was cut by 0 bases, the J end by 3 bases, with 11 bases between. CDR3 size: 16 residues. The CDR3 reads CASSQDAHLYTGELFF. CDR3 bases: TGTGCCAGCAGCCAAGATGCTCACTTATACACCGGGGAGCTGTTTTTT.

This clone was counted a single time. The CDR3 reads CASKSGGLGETQYF. DNA for the CDR3: TGTGCCAGCAAAAGCGGGGGGTTAGGGGAGACCCAGTACTTC. This chain joins TRBV5-6 and TRBJ2-5; 9 nucleotides align to TRBD2. Germline CDR1 is SGHDT and CDR2 is YYEEEE. This CDR3 region has 14 residues. The V segment lost 6 bases and the J segment 5 bases; nucleotides outside the gene matches: 8.

The rearrangement links TRBV18 to TRBJ1-3, with TRBD1 matching over 8 bases. Germline V gene data show CDR1 as KGHSH and CDR2 as LQKENI. With V trimmed by 2 bases and J by 0 bases, 3 bases remained unmatched. The CDR3 has 16 amino acids. CDR3 in amino acids: CASSPSDRVSGNTIYF. Written as DNA, the CDR3 is TGTGCCAGCTCACCATCGGACAGGGTCTCTGGAAACACCATATATTTT.

This rearrangement joins TRBV9 to TRBJ1-1; a possible D gene is TRBD1 (5 bases). CDR1 and CDR2 from the germline V gene are SGDLS and YYNGEE. The CDR3 totals 16 residues. Deletions cut 2 bases from V and 4 bases from J, with 18 bases between. The CDR3 spells CASSVTSGGGSTEAFF. Written as DNA, the CDR3 is TGTGCCAGCAGCGTCACCTCTGGGGGGGGAAGCACTGAAGCTTTCTTT.

The chain couples TRBV9 to TRBJ2-1; 7 nucleotides match TRBD2. Looked up from germline, CDR1 is SGDLS and CDR2 is YYNGEE. The CDR3 has 17 residues. The ends lost 0 bases at V and 3 bases at J; junction bases unmatched: 9. CDR3 nucleotides: TGTGCCAGCAGCGTAGGAGGTCGGGGCGGGAGCTACAATGAGCAGTTCTTC. Translation: CASSVGGRGGSYNEQFF.

The V call is TRBV6-1, the J call TRBJ2-7, with D perhaps TRBD2 (5 bases). This CDR3 contains 19 residues. Germline CDR1 and CDR2: MNHNS and SASEGT. The V and J ends lost 1 base and 0 bases respectively, with 22 bases between them. CDR3 DNA: TGTGCCAGCAGTGAAGACGGTAGCGCTGCTTATTCTAGCTCCTACGAGCAGTACTTC. The encoded protein is CASSEDGSAAYSSSYEQYF.

This clone has only a few counts. The chain joins TRBV7-3 to TRBJ2-1; perhaps TRBD2 as D (5 bases). The CDR3 spans 13 residues. The V end lost 0 bases, the J end lost 8 bases, and 8 bases lay between the germline ends. Germline values: CDR1 SGHTA, CDR2 FQGTGA. This CDR3 is CASSLTYSDEQFF. For the CDR3, the DNA is TGTGCCAGCAGCTTAACATATAGCGATGAGCAGTTCTTC. The full variable domain, its missing parts supplied by reference TRBV7-3 and TRBJ2-1, is GAGVSQTPSNKVTEKGKYVELRCDPISGHTALYWYRQSLGQGPEFLIYFQGTGAADDSGLPNDRFFAVRPEGSVSTLKIQRTERGDSAVYLCASSLTYSDEQFFGPGTRLTVL.

The CDR3 DNA is TGTGCCAGCAGCCAAGGGGCCCGGGGGAAGCCCCAGCATTTT. This gives the protein CASSQGARGKPQHF. The V and J genes are TRBV4-2 and TRBJ1-5, with D perhaps TRBD1 (5 bases). Trimming cost V 1 base and J 8 bases, with 12 bases left between them. The V gene's germline CDR1 is LGHNA and CDR2 YNFKEQ. This CDR3 contains 14 residues.

J is TRBJ2-5 and V is TRBV28; 8 nucleotides align to TRBD2. CDR3 length equals 14 residues. Trimming at V came to 4 bases and at J to 4 bases, leaving 5 bases not matched to a gene. Germline V gene sequence: CDR1 MDHEN, CDR2 SYDVKM. The DNA of the CDR3 is TGTGCCAGCAGTTCGGGGGGGTTACGAGAGACCCAGTACTTC. It codes for CASSSGGLRETQYF.

The V and J genes are TRBV30 and TRBJ1-1; 9 positions match TRBD1. The trim removed 2 bases at V and 6 bases at J, leaving 4 bases unmatched. This CDR3 comprises 13 residues. Germline V gene lookup returns CDR1 GTSNPN and CDR2 SVGIG (reference sequence). The CDR3 nucleotides are TGTGCCTGGAGTACAGGGGGCTCGGCTGAAGCTTTCTTT. It encodes CAWSTGGSAEAFF.

The chain joins TRBV5-6 to TRBJ2-5; perhaps TRBD1 as D (6 bases). This CDR3 contains 14 residues. Germline CDR1 is SGHDT and CDR2 is YYEEEE. V was shortened by 0 bases and J by 4 bases, with 10 bases between the two germline ends. In nucleotides, the CDR3 is TGTGCCAGCAGCTTGGTATTCAGGGGAGAGACCCAGTACTTC. Translated: CASSLVFRGETQYF.

J is TRBJ2-2 and V is TRBV6-5; 7 bases are a match to TRBD1. CDR3 length equals 15 residues. Germline values: CDR1 MNHEY, CDR2 SVGAGI. V lost 6 bases to trimming and J lost 4 bases; unmatched junction nucleotides: 8. The CDR3 nucleotides are TGTGCCAGCAGAGCCCAGGGGGTAGGCACCGGGGAGCTGTTTTTT. Protein sequence: CASRAQGVGTGELFF.

This clone was picked up one time. The gene calls are TRBV9 and TRBJ1-5; TRBD1 agrees at 7 bases. The ends lost 3 bases at V and 3 bases at J; junction bases unmatched: 6. CDR3 length equals 15 residues. Germline CDR1 reads SGDLS; CDR2 reads YYNGEE. CDR3 sequence reads: CASSATGTANQPQHF. The CDR3 region has the DNA TGTGCCAGCAGCGCAACCGGGACAGCCAATCAGCCCCAGCATTTT.

This chain connects TRBV19 to TRBJ1-2; 7 nucleotides align to TRBD1. V trimming: 10 bases; J trimming: 4 bases; junction bases outside the gene matches: 18. The germline CDR1 and CDR2 sequences are LNHDA and SQIVND (reference sequence). There are 16 residues in the CDR3. CDR3 in amino acids: CAIAKRTGQHSYGYTF. DNA for the CDR3: TGTGCCATCGCCAAACGGACAGGTCAACACTCCTATGGCTACACCTTC.

The chain joins TRBV7-8 to TRBJ2-7, with 7 nucleotides matching TRBD1. Losses at the gene ends were 5 bases for V and 0 bases for J; bases not matched to a gene: 4. The CDR3 is 14 residues long. Per germline, CDR1 SGHVS and CDR2 FQNEAQ. The CDR3 loop is CASSATGVSYEQYF. The CDR3 DNA reads as TGTGCCAGCAGCGCTACAGGGGTCTCCTACGAGCAGTACTTC.

The chain combines TRBV5-1 with TRBJ1-3; no clear D. Germline assignment: CDR1 SGHRS and CDR2 YFSETQ. Trimming removed 5 bases at V and 0 bases at J, with 6 bases between. The CDR3 length is 13 residues. Here the CDR3 DNA reads TGCGCCAGCAGTCTCAGCTCTGGAAACACCATATATTTT. This gives the protein CASSLSSGNTIYF.

The V and J genes are TRBV6-5 and TRBJ2-7; 7 positions match TRBD1. The CDR3 is 14 residues long. The V gene's germline CDR1 is MNHEY and CDR2 SVGAGI. V was pared by 6 bases and J by 5 bases, with 10 bases of the junction left unmatched. The CDR3: CASRATGIGNEQYF. The CDR3 nucleotides read TGTGCCAGCAGAGCGACAGGGATTGGAAACGAGCAGTACTTC.